This T cell receptor (beta chain) derives from a study of blood T cell repertoires in COVID-19. Study overall: Sites in the United States, Italy and Spain provided acute and convalescent COVID-19 samples. Nucleic acid was either cDNA or gDNA, and it came from T cells, B-cell-depleted T cells, or PBMCs.

Original processing methods: Amplification from reference gene primers served as the basis for estimated nucleated cell counts. The method was immunoSEQ multiplex PCR; TCRdb's version includes in-frame clones alone and lacks a portion of them. The DNA was the basis for D and trimming; V, J and clone size are from that table. The sample yields some 250,000 clones, over 65% seen once. The CDR3 extends over 15 amino acids. CDR1 is MNHEY, CDR2 SVGAGI, per germline. V trimming: 6 bases; J trimming: 7 bases; junction bases outside the gene matches: 6. Sequenced sample: peripheral blood. The J gene is TRBJ1-6, the V gene TRBV6-5; 10 bases fit TRBD1. This sequence was found in a woman at least 80 years old with acute or convalescent COVID-19. The DNA for the CDR3 is TGTGCCAGCAGAACCCCGGGACAGGGGAATTCACCCCTCCACTTT. This translates into CASRTPGQGNSPLHF.